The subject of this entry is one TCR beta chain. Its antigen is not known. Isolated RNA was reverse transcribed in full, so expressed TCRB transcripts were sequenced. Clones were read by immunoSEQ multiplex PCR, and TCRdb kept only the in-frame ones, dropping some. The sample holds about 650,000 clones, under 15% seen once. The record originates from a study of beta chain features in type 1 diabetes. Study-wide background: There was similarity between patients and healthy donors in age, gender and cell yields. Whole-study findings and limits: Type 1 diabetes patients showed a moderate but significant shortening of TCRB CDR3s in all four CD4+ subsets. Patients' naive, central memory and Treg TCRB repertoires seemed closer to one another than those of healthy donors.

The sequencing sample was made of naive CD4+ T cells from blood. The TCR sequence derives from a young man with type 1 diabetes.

The CDR3 sequence: CASSSQGKESPLHF. DNA of the CDR3: TGTGCCAGCAGTTCACAGGGAAAGGAATCACCCCTCCACTTT. V gene TRBV6-6 combines with J gene TRBJ1-6, with D maybe TRBD1 (6 bases). The CDR3 runs 14 residues. Trimming took 4 bases from V and 10 from J, leaving 14 bases between them. The V gene's germline CDR1 is MNHNY and CDR2 SVGAGI (reference sequence).